The sample holds many counts of the clone carrying this T cell receptor (beta chain). This beta chain lies outside the target of a library built for alpha chains; its clone size means little. V lost 4 bases and J lost 4; bases outside the gene matches: 3. The CDR3 spans 13 residues. Per the germline V gene, CDR1 is SGHTA and CDR2 is FQGNSA. Single TCR cDNA molecules each had their own unique molecular identifier. MiXCR, applied by TCRdb to the 5' RACE reads, yields one record per CDR3 protein. The sample has around 13,000 distinct CDR3 sequences, 5% to 5.5% seen once. The data were taken from a study of spatial heterogeneity in lung cancer. The time point denotes: sample taken at primary tumor resection. Whole RNA, isolated from tumor, nontumor lung or frozen PBMC, was sequenced without prior sorting.

This rearrangement joins TRBV7-2 to TRBJ1-2; 7 bases agree with TRBD1. Sequencing was performed on lung tumor tissue, taken at surgery. The TCR was taken from a human donor with early-stage non-small cell lung cancer. This chain's CDR3 is CASSSQGSYGYTF. DNA for the CDR3: TGTGCCAGCAGCTCACAGGGGAGCTATGGCTACACCTTC.